The 24 T cell receptor beta chains in this list originate from one sample, sequenced in a study of cytomegalovirus exposure and HLA in healthy donors (dated by TCRdb to the late 2010s). The library was obtained by the immunoSEQ multiplex PCR assay. A mixture of 60 forward primers for TCR Vbeta segments and 13 reverse primers for TCR Jbeta segments was used in the multiplex PCR. As stored in TCRdb, this immuneACCESS dataset retains in-frame rearrangements with V and J assigned. A fraction of the clones does not appear; measured against another copy, unresolved V genes explain less than half of the discrepancy, and the remainder lacks a known reason. Per the sample table, the count is some 120,000 clones. The top ten clones comprise around 3.6% of the sample. Sequenced: PBMCs. Receptor source: a man aged 18 to 29 in good health and CMV-seronegative.

The chain's CDR3 is CASSLLDRGNEKLFF. CDR3 DNA sequence: TGTGCCAGCAGTCTTCTTGACAGGGGTAATGAAAAACTGTTTTTT. The chain joins TRBV28 to TRBJ1-4; TRBD1 aligns across 8 bases. Germline CDR1 and CDR2: MDHEN and SYDVKM. The CDR3 is 15 amino acids. V was clipped by 5 bases and J by 4 bases; unmatched bases: 6.

The gene calls are TRBV9 and TRBJ1-5; weak D call: TRBD1 (5 bases). Germline lookup yields CDR1 SGDLS and CDR2 YYNGEE. The CDR3 loop spans 14 amino acids. V was shortened by 7 bases and J by 4 bases, with 15 bases between the two germline ends. In nucleotides, the CDR3 is TGTGCCAGCCCGCGGCAGGGCGAAAATCAGCCCCAGCATTTT. This codes for CASPRQGENQPQHF.

The CDR3 loop reads CASSKSPTVYQETQYF. The CDR3 nucleotides are TGTGCCAGCAGCAAATCCCCAACAGTTTACCAAGAGACCCAGTACTTC. This rearrangement joins TRBV7-2 to TRBJ2-5; D uncertain. The V and J ends lost 5 bases and 0 bases respectively, with 16 bases between them. From germline, CDR1 is SGHTA and CDR2 FQGNSA. This CDR3 region has 16 residues.

This chain links TRBV18 with TRBJ2-3; the D gene is possibly TRBD1 (5 bases). V lost 4 bases and J 2 bases, leaving 10 bases between the germline ends. CDR3 size: 14 residues. Looked up from germline, CDR1 is KGHSH and CDR2 is LQKENI. The CDR3 here is CASSQQAITDTQYF. The CDR3 coding sequence is TGTGCCAGCTCACAACAGGCGATCACAGATACGCAGTATTTT.

The gene calls are TRBV9 and TRBJ1-1; D unclear. The CDR3 covers 12 residues. Germline V gene sequence: CDR1 SGDLS, CDR2 YYNGEE. Trimming pared 2 bases from V and 0 bases from J, leaving 2 bases between. CDR3 loop: CASSVVNTEAFF. The CDR3 region has the DNA TGTGCCAGCAGCGTCGTGAACACTGAAGCTTTCTTT.

The CDR3 protein is CANRTPGIGYGYTF. As DNA, the CDR3 is TGTGCCAACCGAACGCCAGGGATTGGATATGGCTACACCTTC. The J gene is TRBJ1-2, the V gene TRBV6-6, with a possible D match to TRBD1 (5 bases). Germline CDR1 and CDR2: MNHNY and SVGAGI (reference sequence). CDR3 length: 14 residues. V was clipped by 10 bases and J by 5 bases, with 20 bases between them.

The chain combines TRBV6-1 with TRBJ2-7; 7 bases match TRBD2. The CDR3 runs to 12 residues. The germline gives CDR1 MNHNS, CDR2 SASEGT. The trim removed 9 bases at V and 7 bases at J, leaving 9 bases unmatched. Here the CDR3 DNA reads TGTGCCAGTCTGGGGGGGGTAGGAGAGCAGTACTTC. It encodes CASLGGVGEQYF.

The V call is TRBV7-9, the J call TRBJ1-1, with 7 bases that match TRBD1. This CDR3 is 14 amino acids long. J gave up 3 bases and V 1 base, and 2 bases lay outside the gene matches. Germline assignment: CDR1 SEHNR and CDR2 FQNEAQ (reference sequence). The CDR3 protein is CASSLGQGYTEAFF. The DNA for the CDR3 is TGTGCCAGCAGCTTAGGACAGGGTTACACTGAAGCTTTCTTT.

The chain uses TRBV9 and TRBJ2-5; 7 nucleotides match TRBD2. V was pared by 0 bases and J by 5 bases, with 4 bases of the junction left unmatched. Germline loops: CDR1 SGDLS, CDR2 YYNGEE. The CDR3 has 14 amino acids. CDR3 loop: CASSVAGGMETQYF. Here the CDR3 DNA reads TGTGCCAGCAGCGTAGCCGGGGGGATGGAGACCCAGTACTTC. Looking up the rest from reference TRBV9 and TRBJ2-5 gives the full variable domain: DSGVTQTPKHLITATGQRVTLRCSPRSGDLSVYWYQQSLDQGLQFLIQYYNGEERAKGNILERFSAQQFPDLHSELNLSSLELGDSALYFCASSVAGGMETQYFGPGTRLLVL.

The V and J genes are TRBV5-4 and TRBJ2-3, with 7 bases identical to TRBD2. The CDR3 extends over 16 amino acids. Looked up from germline, CDR1 is SGHNT and CDR2 is YYREEE (reference sequence). V trimming: 3 bases; J trimming: 3 bases; junction bases outside the gene matches: 10. The CDR3 region is CASSWIGREETDTQYF. For the CDR3, the DNA is TGTGCCAGCAGCTGGATCGGCCGGGAGGAGACAGATACGCAGTATTTT. Combining the CDR3 with reference TRBV5-4 and TRBJ2-3 gives the whole variable domain ETGVTQSPTHLIKTRGQQVTLRCSSQSGHNTVSWYQQALGQGPQFIFQYYREEENGRGNFPPRFSGLQFPNYSSELNVNALELDDSALYLCASSWIGREETDTQYFGPGTRLTVL.

The chain has TRBV7-8 and TRBJ1-5; D may be TRBD1 (5 bases). Germline CDR1 SGHVS, CDR2 FQNEAQ. This CDR3 comprises 17 residues. V was trimmed by 0 bases and J by 1 base, leaving 13 bases between them. CDR3 protein: CASSLAPPGYSNQPQHF. CDR3 nucleotide sequence: TGTGCCAGCAGCTTAGCCCCACCAGGGTACAGCAATCAGCCCCAGCATTTT.

The chain recombines TRBV6-8 with TRBJ1-4; D ambiguous. The CDR3 is 11 amino acids. V lost 6 bases and J 13 bases, leaving 12 bases between the germline ends. Germline CDR1 and CDR2: MNHGY and SAAAGT. CDR3 in amino acids: CASRDPWALFF. In nucleotides, the CDR3 is TGTGCCAGCAGGGATCCCTGGGCACTGTTTTTT.

The chain couples TRBV19 to TRBJ2-5; 15 bases are shared with TRBD2. J gave up 2 bases and V 5 bases, and 9 bases lay outside the gene matches. The CDR3 is 18 amino acids. The germline V gene has CDR1 LNHDA and CDR2 SQIVND (reference sequence). CDR3 bases: TGTGCCAGTAGTCCGGGACTAGCGGGAGGAAGGTTGCAAGAGACCCAGTACTTC. Encoded protein: CASSPGLAGGRLQETQYF.

The genes are TRBV6-1 and TRBJ2-7; possible D gene TRBD1, 5 bases. Germline V gives CDR1 MNHNS, CDR2 SASEGT. The CDR3 contains 15 residues. Trimming shortened V by 2 bases and J by 0 bases, and 11 bases separated the two germline ends. The CDR3 spells CASSEWTPDSYEQYF. The DNA for the CDR3 is TGTGCCAGCAGTGAATGGACACCCGACTCCTACGAGCAGTACTTC.

This chain connects TRBV9 to TRBJ1-1, with D unresolved. The germline V gene encodes CDR1 SGDLS and CDR2 YYNGEE. The CDR3 runs 13 residues. Trimming removed 4 bases at V and 1 base at J, with 8 bases between. As DNA, the CDR3 is TGTGCCAGCAGCCTTACAAAGAACACTGAAGCTTTCTTT. This gives the protein CASSLTKNTEAFF.

The CDR3 DNA is TGCGCCAGCAGCTCCAACAGGGATCTACTAGCGGGGACATACGAGCAGTACTTC. The encoded protein is CASSSNRDLLAGTYEQYF. The chain links TRBV5-1 to TRBJ2-7; 10 bases map to TRBD2. Germline values: CDR1 SGHRS, CDR2 YFSETQ. This CDR3 spans 18 amino acids. Trimming took 3 bases from V and 4 from J; bases not matched to a gene: 16.

The V and J genes are TRBV6-5 and TRBJ2-3; no clear D gene. The V gene's germline CDR1 is MNHEY and CDR2 SVGAGI. The ends were cut back, 0 bases at V and 3 bases at J, with 10 bases in the middle. The length of the CDR3 is 15 residues. Written as DNA, the CDR3 is TGTGCCAGCAGTTACTCCCCCGTACTGACAGATACGCAGTATTTT. Amino acid sequence: CASSYSPVLTDTQYF.

V is TRBV7-9 and J is TRBJ2-1; D is ambiguous. The CDR3 covers 10 residues. Germline values: CDR1 SEHNR, CDR2 FQNEAQ (reference sequence). With 3 bases removed from V and 10 bases from J, the gap between germline ends came to 4 bases. CDR3 residues: CASSFEEQFF. The CDR3, as DNA: TGTGCCAGCAGCTTTGAGGAGCAGTTCTTC.

The genes are TRBV9 and TRBJ2-1; possibly TRBD2 for D (7 bases). V gave up 3 bases and J gave up 9 bases, with 28 bases separating them. This CDR3 is 18 amino acids long. CDR1 is SGDLS and CDR2 is YYNGEE in the germline V gene. The CDR3 DNA sequence: TGTGCCAGCAGCGGTAGGGGGGTATGGCGGGGGAACGACGGTGAGCAGTTCTTC. This encodes CASSGRGVWRGNDGEQFF.

This rearrangement joins TRBV4-1 to TRBJ1-1; a weak D match, TRBD1 (6 bases). The CDR3 totals 16 residues. V lost 0 bases and J lost 5, with 16 bases in between. CDR1 is MGHRA, CDR2 YSYEKL, per germline. The CDR3 region is CASSQDPSGVGTEAFF. CDR3 DNA: TGCGCCAGCAGCCAAGACCCTTCAGGGGTTGGAACTGAAGCTTTCTTT.

The V gene is TRBV28, the J gene TRBJ1-6; D remains ambiguous. The CDR3 has 12 amino acids. Trimming cost V 6 bases and J 10 bases, with 10 bases left between them. In germline, CDR1 is MDHEN, CDR2 SYDVKM. Written as DNA, the CDR3 is TGTGCCAGCAGCCCCCGTTTGTCACCCCTCCACTTT. This translates into CASSPRLSPLHF.

The rearrangement joins TRBV9 to TRBJ2-7; the D gene is possibly TRBD2 (5 bases). Looked up from germline, CDR1 is SGDLS and CDR2 is YYNGEE. The V end lost 4 bases, the J end lost 2 bases, and 13 bases lay between the germline ends. The CDR3 is made up of 14 amino acids. The CDR3 here is CASSLGSGTYEQYF. The CDR3 DNA is TGTGCCAGCAGCTTAGGGAGCGGTACCTACGAGCAGTACTTC.

The V and J genes are TRBV2 and TRBJ2-3, with TRBD1 matching 10 bases. The ends lost 1 base at V and 0 bases at J; junction bases unmatched: 7. This CDR3 contains 18 residues. Germline CDR1 reads SNHLY; CDR2 reads FYNNEI. This chain's CDR3 is CASSEGTGGKHSTDTQYF. In DNA, the CDR3 is TGTGCCAGCAGTGAAGGGACAGGGGGGAAACACAGCACAGATACGCAGTATTTT.

The CDR3: CASSVVASGTDTQYF. Here the CDR3 DNA reads TGTGCCAGCAGCGTAGTGGCTAGCGGCACAGATACGCAGTATTTT. This chain uses TRBV9 with TRBJ2-3; tentative D call: TRBD2 (6 bases). Germline V gives CDR1 SGDLS, CDR2 YYNGEE. V was cut by 0 bases and J by 1 base, with 9 bases left in between. This CDR3 region has 15 residues.